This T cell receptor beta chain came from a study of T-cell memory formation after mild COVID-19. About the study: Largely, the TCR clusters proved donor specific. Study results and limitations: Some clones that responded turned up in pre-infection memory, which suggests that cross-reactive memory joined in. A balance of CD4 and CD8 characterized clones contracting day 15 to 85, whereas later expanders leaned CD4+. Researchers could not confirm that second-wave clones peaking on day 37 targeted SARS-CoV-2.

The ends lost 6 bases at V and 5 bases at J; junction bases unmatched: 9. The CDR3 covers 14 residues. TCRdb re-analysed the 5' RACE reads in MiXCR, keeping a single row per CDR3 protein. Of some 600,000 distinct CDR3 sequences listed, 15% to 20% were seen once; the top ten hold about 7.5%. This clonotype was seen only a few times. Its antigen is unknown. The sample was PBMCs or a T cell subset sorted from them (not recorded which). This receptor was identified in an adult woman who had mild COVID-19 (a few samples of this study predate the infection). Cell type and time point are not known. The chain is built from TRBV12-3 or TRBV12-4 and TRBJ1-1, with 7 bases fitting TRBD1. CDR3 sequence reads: CASRWGQTRTEAFF. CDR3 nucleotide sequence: TGTGCCAGCAGATGGGGACAGACGAGAACTGAAGCTTTCTTT.